Below, 31 T cell receptor beta chains from the same sample are listed, as sequenced in a study of T cell repertoires in cytomegalovirus infection. Via MiXCR, TCRdb re-called the reads, giving one row per CDR3 protein. The sample carries roughly 180,000 distinct CDR3 sequences, about 30% recorded once. Input material: PBMCs. These receptors came from a human donor in good health (CMV status not recorded). Some clones in this sample may be carry-over from other donors' samples.

This clonotype occurred a few times. The chain recombines TRBV12-3 or TRBV12-4 with TRBJ1-1; unclear D gene. V was trimmed by 6 bases and J by 6 bases, leaving 17 bases between them. The CDR3 extends over 14 amino acids. CDR3 sequence reads: CASSHPGAVPEAFF. For the CDR3, the DNA is TGTGCCAGCAGCCACCCGGGAGCGGTCCCTGAAGCTTTCTTT.

This rearrangement joins TRBV20-1 to TRBJ2-7; D is undetermined. Trimming shortened V by 2 bases and J by 1 base, and 9 bases separated the two germline ends. CDR3 length: 13 amino acids. Germline assignment: CDR1 DFQATT and CDR2 SNEGSKA (reference sequence). The CDR3 bases are TGCAGTGCTAGAAAGGACGCGTCCTACGAGCAGTACTTC. This sequence encodes CSARKDASYEQYF.

A few counts support this clonotype. The genes are TRBV20-1 and TRBJ1-5, with 10 bases identical to TRBD1. The CDR3 runs to 17 residues. Germline values: CDR1 DFQATT, CDR2 SNEGSKA (reference sequence). V lost 5 bases to trimming and J lost 1 base; unmatched junction nucleotides: 11. In DNA form, the CDR3 reads TGCAGTGCTCACCGGGACAGGGGAGAGGTGAGCAATCAGCCCCAGCATTTT. Its translation is CSAHRDRGEVSNQPQHF.

The chain is built from TRBV7-2 and TRBJ2-7; the match to TRBD2 covers 10 bases. This CDR3 has 13 amino acids. Germline assignment: CDR1 SGHTA and CDR2 FQGNSA. Trimming took 3 bases from V and 5 from J; bases not matched to a gene: 1. CDR3 amino acids: CASSFGLADEQYF. For the CDR3, the DNA is TGTGCCAGCAGCTTCGGACTAGCGGACGAGCAGTACTTC.

Many counts were recorded for this clonotype. V gene TRBV7-8 combines with J gene TRBJ2-6; no definite D call. Trimming took off 5 bases at V and 0 bases at J, with 20 bases between the two ends. This CDR3 comprises 19 residues. CDR1 and CDR2 (germline): SGHVS, FQNEAQ. CDR3: CASSIIQRTLISGANVLTF. The CDR3 DNA is TGTGCCAGCAGCATAATACAGCGTACTCTTATCTCTGGGGCCAACGTCCTGACTTTC.

A few counts support this clonotype. The gene calls are TRBV7-3 and TRBJ1-1; D is ambiguous. The length of the CDR3 is 15 residues. The germline V and J ends were trimmed by 0 bases and 0 bases, with 8 bases remaining between them. Per germline, CDR1 SGHTA and CDR2 FQGTGA. CDR3 coding DNA: TGTGCCAGCAGCTTAACAATAGTCTTGAACACTGAAGCTTTCTTT. Its protein is CASSLTIVLNTEAFF.

This clonotype has only a few counts. This sequence joins TRBV12-3 or TRBV12-4 and TRBJ2-2; 8 bases line up with TRBD1. CDR3 size: 14 residues. Germline trimming cut 7 bases from V and 5 bases from J; bases unmatched to any gene: 6. CDR3 region: CASNLRQGTGELFF. For the CDR3, the DNA is TGTGCCAGCAACCTTCGACAGGGGACCGGGGAGCTGTTTTTT.

The gene calls are TRBV10-3 and TRBJ1-2, with 7 bases matching TRBD1. CDR3 size: 15 residues. Germline V gene lookup returns CDR1 ENHRY and CDR2 SYGVKD. The J segment lost 3 bases and the V segment lost 6 bases, leaving 10 bases of the junction unmatched. In DNA form, the CDR3 reads TGTGCCATCAGAGGGACAGCCGATGATGACTATGGCTACACCTTC. Translation gives CAIRGTADDDYGYTF.

This clonotype has at least ten counts. The rearrangement uses TRBV7-6 and TRBJ1-2; 9 nucleotides align to TRBD1. V gave up 1 base and J gave up 8 bases; unmatched junction bases: 5. CDR3 length equals 14 residues. Germline V CDR1 and CDR2: SGHVS, FNYEAQ. The CDR3 sequence: CASSLDRGPQGYTF. Written as DNA, the CDR3 is TGTGCCAGCAGCTTAGACAGGGGGCCTCAGGGCTACACCTTC.

The J gene is TRBJ1-2, the V gene TRBV10-3, with 10 bases that match TRBD1. CDR1 and CDR2 (germline): ENHRY, SYGVKD. The CDR3 is made up of 12 amino acids. The trim removed 9 bases at V and 4 bases at J, leaving 2 bases unmatched. In nucleotides, the CDR3 is TGTGCCATAGGACAGGGGGTCTATGGCTACACCTTC. Amino acids: CAIGQGVYGYTF.

V usage is TRBV6-2 or TRBV6-3 and J usage is TRBJ1-2, with D possibly TRBD1 on 5 matching bases. Trimming pared 2 bases from V and 8 bases from J, leaving 21 bases between. This CDR3 contains 16 residues. Germline lookup yields CDR1 MNHEY and CDR2 SVGEGT. The CDR3 is CASSYGLQGVNLGYTF. The CDR3 bases are TGTGCCAGCAGTTACGGTCTGCAGGGCGTAAATCTGGGCTACACCTTC.

This clonotype turned up a few times. The chain joins TRBV2 to TRBJ2-6; the D is unclear. The V end was cut by 3 bases, the J end by 0 bases, with 9 bases between. The CDR3 spans 16 residues. Germline values: CDR1 SNHLY, CDR2 FYNNEI. The CDR3 region is CASSDPGSSGANVLTF. The CDR3, as DNA: TGTGCCAGCAGTGACCCCGGAAGCTCTGGGGCCAACGTCCTGACTTTC.

The rearrangement uses TRBV2 and TRBJ1-6; D unresolved. Deletions cut 4 bases from V and 3 bases from J, with 13 bases between. CDR1 is SNHLY and CDR2 is FYNNEI in the germline V gene. CDR3 length: 16 residues. The CDR3 sequence: CASSGESPDYNSPLHF. The DNA for the CDR3 is TGTGCCAGCAGTGGAGAAAGTCCGGACTATAATTCACCCCTCCACTTT.

There are many counts of this clonotype. This sequence joins TRBV7-6 and TRBJ1-1, with D unresolved. The CDR3 is 13 amino acids. Between the trimmed V and J ends, which lost 2 bases and 8 bases, there was a span of 12 bases. Germline V gene sequence: CDR1 SGHVS, CDR2 FNYEAQ. The CDR3 loop reads CASSLYETSEAFF. DNA of the CDR3: TGTGCCAGCAGCTTATACGAGACATCCGAAGCTTTCTTT.

The rearrangement joins TRBV6-1 to TRBJ2-7; TRBD2 matches at 13 bases. The CDR3 has 15 residues. Germline V gene lookup returns CDR1 MNHNS and CDR2 SASEGT. Trimming cost V 0 bases and J 5 bases; bases outside gene matches: 1. The CDR3 region has the DNA TGTGCCAGCAGTGAAGCGACTAGCGGGGGGCACGAGCAGTACTTC. Translation: CASSEATSGGHEQYF.

In its sample, this clonotype was seen a few times. The CDR3 bases are TGTGCCAGCAGTTTAAGTTCCCAGACTAGCGGGGGGCAAGATACGCAGTATTTT. Protein product: CASSLSSQTSGGQDTQYF. The chain employs TRBV12-3 or TRBV12-4 and TRBJ2-3; 13 bases are shared with TRBD2. J was trimmed by 5 bases and V by 2 bases; bases with no gene match: 10. The CDR3 sequence is 18 residues long.

In this sample, this clonotype turned up a few times. The chain joins TRBV9 to TRBJ1-6; unclear D gene. Deletions cut 3 bases from V and 0 bases from J, with 10 bases between. Germline V gene data show CDR1 as SGDLS and CDR2 as YYNGEE. The CDR3 covers 16 residues. Written as DNA, the CDR3 is TGTGCCAGCAGCGAAGGGTGGTCCTCCTATAATTCACCCCTCCACTTT. It specifies CASSEGWSSYNSPLHF. Full variable domain (remainder filled in from reference TRBV9 and TRBJ1-6): DSGVTQTPKHLITATGQRVTLRCSPRSGDLSVYWYQQSLDQGLQFLIQYYNGEERAKGNILERFSAQQFPDLHSELNLSSLELGDSALYFCASSEGWSSYNSPLHFGNGTRLTVT.

This chain connects TRBV20-1 to TRBJ2-2; 8 bases are shared with TRBD1. Looked up from germline, CDR1 is DFQATT and CDR2 is SNEGSKA (reference sequence). There are 17 residues in the CDR3. V trimming: 6 bases; J trimming: 3 bases; junction bases outside the gene matches: 15. The CDR3 DNA is TGCAGTGCAATGCCCGGTACAGGGGGAAGCGACACCGGGGAGCTGTTTTTT. It is translated as CSAMPGTGGSDTGELFF.

This rearrangement joins TRBV9 to TRBJ1-4, with 7 bases identical to TRBD1. Germline CDR1 is SGDLS and CDR2 is YYNGEE. This CDR3 region has 16 residues. V was pared by 3 bases and J by 7 bases, with 12 bases of the junction left unmatched. CDR3 sequence (DNA): TGTGCCAGCAGCGCCCAATATGAGGGGGCAGTTGAAAAACTGTTTTTT. Its protein is CASSAQYEGAVEKLFF.

This clonotype was counted a few times. J is TRBJ1-1 and V is TRBV28; D unclear. The germline gives CDR1 MDHEN, CDR2 SYDVKM. With 7 bases removed from V and 0 bases from J, the gap between germline ends came to 9 bases. CDR3 length: 13 residues. CDR3 DNA: TGTGCCAGCACCCAAATAGTGAACACTGAAGCTTTCTTT. Protein: CASTQIVNTEAFF.

The chain joins TRBV6-2 or TRBV6-3 to TRBJ2-5; tentatively, D is TRBD1 or TRBD2 (5 bases each). Trimming removed 6 bases at V and 2 bases at J, with 16 bases between. Germline lookup yields CDR1 MNHEY and CDR2 SVGEGT. The CDR3 has 15 residues. The CDR3: CASRRGGGEQETQYF. The CDR3 DNA sequence: TGTGCCAGCAGGCGCGGTGGGGGTGAACAAGAGACCCAGTACTTC.

This clonotype was recorded a few times. The rearrangement links TRBV7-2 to TRBJ2-3; TRBD2 might be the D (5 bases). V dropped 5 bases and J dropped 1 base, with 16 bases sitting between them. The V gene's germline CDR1 is SGHTA and CDR2 FQGNSA. The CDR3 has 16 residues. The CDR3 DNA reads TGTGCCAGCAGCGAGGGTGTTCTTCTTGGCACAGATACGCAGTATTTT. Protein: CASSEGVLLGTDTQYF.

This chain links TRBV6-2 or TRBV6-3 with TRBJ1-6; 9 bases map to TRBD1. The CDR3 is 13 residues long. V dropped 5 bases and J dropped 7; count of bases not matched to a gene: 0. Germline V gene lookup returns CDR1 MNHEY and CDR2 SVGEGT. Written as DNA, the CDR3 is TGTGCCAGCAGTGGGACAGGGAATTCACCCCTCCACTTT. The encoded protein is CASSGTGNSPLHF.

Only a few counts were recorded for this clonotype. The rearrangement joins TRBV19 to TRBJ1-5; D gene unclear. Looked up from germline, CDR1 is LNHDA and CDR2 is SQIVND (reference sequence). V gave up 3 bases and J gave up 7 bases, with 16 bases separating them. The length of the CDR3 is 15 residues. CDR3 protein: CASSMSRPSRQPQHF. The DNA of the CDR3 is TGTGCCAGTAGTATGAGCAGGCCTTCTAGACAGCCCCAGCATTTT.

The chain joins TRBV19 to TRBJ2-1; possible D gene TRBD1, 5 bases. From germline, CDR1 is LNHDA and CDR2 SQIVND (reference sequence). The length of the CDR3 is 14 residues. The V end lost 5 bases, the J end lost 3 bases, and 11 bases lay between the germline ends. The CDR3 DNA reads TGTGCCAGTAGTTTGGACATTATCTACAATGAGCAGTTCTTC. This translates into CASSLDIIYNEQFF.

This clonotype was counted between two and nine times. The chain employs TRBV5-1 and TRBJ1-1; 8 bases are shared with TRBD1. Trimming removed 3 bases from V and 5 bases from J; junction bases left unmatched: 6. CDR1 is SGHRS and CDR2 is YFSETQ in the germline V gene. This CDR3 spans 14 amino acids. Written as DNA, the CDR3 is TGCGCCAGCAGCTCGGTACAGGGGGAAACTGAAGCTTTCTTT. This codes for CASSSVQGETEAFF.

The chain couples TRBV30 to TRBJ1-2, with D unclear. Trimming removed 2 bases at V and 6 bases at J, with 7 bases between. The CDR3 length is 11 residues. Germline V lookup: CDR1 GTSNPN, CDR2 SVGIG (reference sequence). CDR3 sequence: CAWSPHDGYTF. CDR3 DNA: TGTGCCTGGAGTCCTCATGATGGCTACACCTTC.

The sample holds a few counts of this clonotype. V usage is TRBV6-1 and J usage is TRBJ2-7; TRBD1 agrees at 9 bases. The CDR3 extends over 15 amino acids. The germline V gene encodes CDR1 MNHNS and CDR2 SASEGT. Trimming took 4 bases from V and 2 from J; bases not matched to a gene: 6. This chain's CDR3 is CASSATTGGTYEQYF. In nucleotides, the CDR3 is TGTGCCAGCAGTGCGACGACAGGGGGAACCTACGAGCAGTACTTC.

This clonotype was found many times. V gene TRBV6-1 combines with J gene TRBJ2-5; the D is unclear. V was clipped by 3 bases and J by 2 bases, with 7 bases between them. CDR3 length: 13 amino acids. Germline assignment: CDR1 MNHNS and CDR2 SASEGT. This CDR3 reads CASSDGLQETQYF. The CDR3 nucleotides read TGTGCCAGCAGTGATGGCCTACAAGAGACCCAGTACTTC.

This clonotype was counted only a few times. The chain employs TRBV2 and TRBJ1-6; 9 bases fit TRBD1. The CDR3 has 13 residues. Trimming at V came to 7 bases and at J to 7 bases, leaving 2 bases not matched to a gene. CDR1 SNHLY and CDR2 FYNNEI come from the germline V gene. CDR3 sequence: CASIGTGNSPLHF. As DNA, the CDR3 is TGTGCCAGCATCGGGACAGGGAATTCACCCCTCCACTTT.

This clonotype was seen ten or more times. The rearrangement links TRBV7-2 to TRBJ1-1; possibly TRBD1 for D (6 bases). V gave up 4 bases and J gave up 11 bases, with 23 bases separating them. CDR3 length equals 15 residues. The germline V gene has CDR1 SGHTA and CDR2 FQGNSA. The CDR3 region has the DNA TGTGCCAGCAGCTCCTCCTCCCGAACAGGGAATGAGGCTTTCTTT. Protein sequence: CASSSSSRTGNEAFF.